This TCR beta chain emerged from a study of long-term antiretroviral therapy in people with HIV. V was clipped by 1 base and J by 5 bases, with 7 bases between them. The CDR3 extends over 13 amino acids. Germline-derived CDR1 and CDR2 are SGHKS and YYEKEE (reference sequence). Assay version v3.0 of immunoSEQ was used, and it was run at survey level. The table came from immunoSEQ multiplex PCR; TCRdb's copy has only in-frame clones and leaves some out. The sample contains more than 20,000 clones, approximately 80% of which appear only once. This chain uses TRBV5-5 with TRBJ1-5; unclear D gene. This sample comprised unsorted PBMCs, obtained 1.9 years after starting antiretroviral therapy. This receptor was identified in a woman aged 50 to 60 with HIV. This CDR3 reads CASSLTVDQPQHF. The CDR3 nucleotides are TGTGCCAGCAGCTTGACCGTGGATCAGCCCCAGCATTTT.